Following are 27 T cell receptor beta chains from one sample sequenced in a study of blood T cell repertoires in COVID-19 (dated by TCRdb to 2020 to 2022). Preparation of the library involved the immunoSEQ multiplex PCR assay. Held by TCRdb, this immuneACCESS table contains in-frame sequences only and omits some clones. Under half of the omission traces to an unresolved V gene where checked; the cause of the rest is unknown. The sample table lists 89,000 or so clones, around 85% of them with a count of one. 35% to 45% of the sample belongs to the ten largest clones. Specimen: peripheral blood. These receptors all come from a man at least 80 years old with acute or convalescent COVID-19.

The genes are TRBV5-1 and TRBJ2-1; 8 positions match TRBD2. Losses at the gene ends were 1 base for V and 7 bases for J; bases not matched to a gene: 4. This CDR3 comprises 14 residues. The germline CDR1 and CDR2 sequences are SGHRS and YFSETQ. The CDR3 protein is CASSLSGRGNEQFF. The CDR3 nucleotides are TGCGCCAGCAGCTTGAGCGGGAGAGGTAATGAGCAGTTCTTC. The full variable domain, in which reference TRBV5-1 and TRBJ2-1 provide the parts outside the CDR3, is KAGVTQTPRYLIKTRGQQVTLSCSPISGHRSVSWYQQTPGQGLQFLFEYFSETQRNKGNFPGRFSGRQFSNSRSEMNVSTLELGDSALYLCASSLSGRGNEQFFGPGTRLTVL.

J is TRBJ2-7 and V is TRBV18, with 7 positions matching TRBD2. The CDR3 is 15 amino acids. The germline gives CDR1 KGHSH, CDR2 LQKENI. Losses at the gene ends were 2 bases for V and 3 bases for J; bases not matched to a gene: 7. The CDR3 region is CASSPYRAGLYEQYF. The CDR3 DNA is TGTGCCAGCTCACCATACCGAGCGGGGCTCTACGAGCAGTACTTC.

The chain links TRBV19 to TRBJ1-6; D gene ambiguous. Germline lookup yields CDR1 LNHDA and CDR2 SQIVND (reference sequence). The CDR3 spans 16 residues. V was trimmed by 1 base and J by 8 bases, leaving 15 bases between them. The CDR3: CASSIVLVRMYSPLHF. CDR3 nucleotide sequence: TGTGCCAGTAGTATAGTCTTGGTGAGGATGTATTCACCCCTCCACTTT.

The chain couples TRBV5-8 to TRBJ2-5, with unresolved D. The CDR3 covers 16 residues. Germline CDR1 SGHTS, CDR2 YDEGEE. V shed 3 bases and J shed 1 base, with 16 bases lying between them. This CDR3 is CASSSPAFPGQETQYF. CDR3 nucleotide sequence: TGTGCCAGCAGCTCGCCGGCGTTTCCGGGCCAAGAGACCCAGTACTTC.

This sequence joins TRBV7-3 and TRBJ1-1, with TRBD1 as a possible D gene (5 bases). CDR1 and CDR2 (germline): SGHTA, FQGTGA. V lost 4 bases and J lost 4, with 13 bases in between. The CDR3 spans 14 residues. The CDR3 bases are TGTGCCAGCAGCTCCGGGGGGTCCGGCACTGAAGCTTTCTTT. Protein product: CASSSGGSGTEAFF.

The chain links TRBV24-1 to TRBJ2-1, with 9 positions matching TRBD2. The germline CDR1 and CDR2 sequences are KGHDR and SFDVKD. Trimming took 7 bases from V and 5 from J; bases not matched to a gene: 8. CDR3 length: 15 residues. The CDR3 DNA reads TGTGCCACCAGCTCAGGCGGGAGGGCCGACAATGAGCAGTTCTTC. Translating gives CATSSGGRADNEQFF.

The CDR3 nucleotides are TGTGCCAGCAGCCGAGGGGGGGCGAATGAAAAACTGTTTTTT. It codes for CASSRGGANEKLFF. V usage is TRBV28 and J usage is TRBJ1-4; D is possibly TRBD1 (6 bases). CDR3 length: 14 residues. Germline V lookup: CDR1 MDHEN, CDR2 SYDVKM. Trimming took off 6 bases at V and 5 bases at J, with 13 bases between the two ends.

This chain connects TRBV6-5 to TRBJ2-7; possibly TRBD1 for D (6 bases). V lost 1 base, J lost 1 base, and 8 bases lay in between. Germline V gene data show CDR1 as MNHEY and CDR2 as SVGAGI. This CDR3 is 14 amino acids long. The CDR3 DNA reads TGTGCCAGCAGTTACTTCGGACAGTCCTACGAGCAGTACTTC. Translation: CASSYFGQSYEQYF.

This clone was counted between two and nine times. The chain has TRBV9 and TRBJ1-2; 8 positions agree with TRBD1. After removal of 8 bases from V and 2 bases from J, the junction contained 8 bases not matched to a gene. The CDR3 covers 14 residues. Germline lookup yields CDR1 SGDLS and CDR2 YYNGEE. For the CDR3, the DNA is TGTGCCAGTGGGTGGGGACAGGCCAACTATGGCTACACCTTC. Its protein is CASGWGQANYGYTF.

The CDR3 coding sequence is TGTGCCAGCAGTTTAAAGAGCGGAAACACCATATATTTT. This sequence encodes CASSLKSGNTIYF. This chain links TRBV27 with TRBJ1-3; unclear D gene. This CDR3 region has 13 residues. CDR1 and CDR2 from the germline V gene are MNHEY and SMNVEV (reference sequence). The V and J ends lost 2 bases and 4 bases respectively, with 6 bases between them.

CDR3 coding DNA: TGTGCTAGTGGTTTGGTAAACGGGGGGGAGCAGTTCTTC. Protein sequence: CASGLVNGGEQFF. J is TRBJ2-1 and V is TRBV12-5; 7 bases are a match to TRBD2. The CDR3 covers 13 residues. CDR1 and CDR2 (germline): LGHNT, FRNRAP. With 0 bases clipped from V and 10 bases from J, the junction kept 3 bases outside the gene matches.

This clone was seen only once. The chain combines TRBV9 with TRBJ2-2, with 8 bases that match TRBD2. V was clipped by 0 bases and J by 4 bases; unmatched bases: 5. This CDR3 comprises 16 residues. The germline V gene has CDR1 SGDLS and CDR2 YYNGEE. CDR3 coding DNA: TGTGCCAGCAGCGTAGCTAGCCTAGCGGGCACCGGGGAGCTGTTTTTT. Translated, it gives CASSVASLAGTGELFF.

Only a few counts were recorded for this clone. This chain uses TRBV14 with TRBJ2-1; no clear D. Trimming pared 1 base from V and 10 bases from J, leaving 14 bases between. CDR1 is SGHDN, CDR2 FVKESK, per germline. The CDR3 totals 14 residues. CDR3 protein: CASSQVSALGEQFF. For the CDR3, the DNA is TGTGCCAGCAGCCAAGTATCGGCCCTCGGGGAGCAGTTCTTC.

This rearrangement joins TRBV10-3 to TRBJ2-3; D is uncertain. The germline CDR1 and CDR2 sequences are ENHRY and SYGVKD. The CDR3 contains 14 residues. Trimming removed 7 bases at V and 6 bases at J, with 17 bases between. CDR3 loop: CAITPRPYGDTQYF. The CDR3, as DNA: TGTGCCATCACCCCAAGGCCGTACGGGGATACGCAGTATTTT.

The V gene is TRBV18, the J gene TRBJ2-2, with D possibly being TRBD1 (5 bases). Germline V gives CDR1 KGHSH, CDR2 LQKENI. There are 17 residues in the CDR3. Trimming took off 2 bases at V and 0 bases at J, with 13 bases between the two ends. The CDR3 nucleotides are TGTGCCAGCTCACCAGTGGTGGGGCTCGCGAACACCGGGGAGCTGTTTTTT. Protein: CASSPVVGLANTGELFF.

The J gene is TRBJ1-2, the V gene TRBV19, with 10 bases that match TRBD1. Germline lookup yields CDR1 LNHDA and CDR2 SQIVND (reference sequence). The length of the CDR3 is 17 residues. V shed 6 bases, J shed 3 bases, and the junction held 13 bases outside the gene matches. The CDR3 DNA reads TGTGCCAGTAGGCCGTCCGGGACAGGGGCCGGGGACTATGGCTACACCTTC. Its translation: CASRPSGTGAGDYGYTF.

This chain links TRBV5-1 with TRBJ2-3; perhaps TRBD1 as D (6 bases). This CDR3 comprises 15 residues. The V end was cut by 1 base, the J end by 6 bases, with 15 bases between. Germline values: CDR1 SGHRS, CDR2 YFSETQ. CDR3 sequence (DNA): TGCGCCAGCAGCTTGTCGGGACAAGGAATGGATACGCAGTATTTT. Protein: CASSLSGQGMDTQYF.

This clone appeared a single time. The chain uses TRBV6-6 and TRBJ1-5; 8 nucleotides match TRBD1. The germline CDR1 and CDR2 sequences are MNHNY and SVGAGI (reference sequence). V dropped 2 bases and J dropped 4; count of bases not matched to a gene: 1. The CDR3 consists of 14 residues. Written as DNA, the CDR3 is TGTGCCAGCAGTTACGGACAGGGTAATCAGCCCCAGCATTTT. The encoded protein is CASSYGQGNQPQHF.

V usage is TRBV7-3 and J usage is TRBJ2-5; D is possibly TRBD2 (6 bases). The V end lost 5 bases, the J end lost 6 bases, and 28 bases lay between the germline ends. This CDR3 contains 18 residues. From germline, CDR1 is SGHTA and CDR2 FQGTGA. CDR3 residues: CASSPDKSLRRGRKTQYF. In DNA, the CDR3 is TGTGCCAGCAGCCCCGATAAGTCACTACGGCGGGGTCGGAAGACCCAGTACTTC.

The chain couples TRBV7-8 to TRBJ2-7, with D perhaps TRBD2 (5 bases). Germline CDR1 and CDR2: SGHVS and FQNEAQ. V lost 0 bases and J 0 bases, leaving 6 bases between the germline ends. The CDR3 contains 14 residues. The CDR3 DNA reads TGTGCCAGCAGCTTAGCTGGGAGCTCCTACGAGCAGTACTTC. Protein product: CASSLAGSSYEQYF.

The chain joins TRBV28 to TRBJ1-2; possible D gene TRBD1, 5 bases. Germline-derived CDR1 and CDR2 are MDHEN and SYDVKM. The CDR3 loop spans 15 amino acids. V was shortened by 7 bases and J by 0 bases, with 15 bases between the two germline ends. The CDR3 bases are TGTGCCAGCAAGAAGGGGAACACTCCTAACTATGGCTACACCTTC. Translating it yields CASKKGNTPNYGYTF.

The chain links TRBV19 to TRBJ1-6; possibly TRBD1 for D (6 bases). Trimming took off 5 bases at V and 8 bases at J, with 25 bases between the two ends. CDR1 and CDR2 (germline): LNHDA, SQIVND (reference sequence). The CDR3 spans 18 residues. CDR3 nucleotides: TGTGCCAGTAGTGACCTAGGGCATACAAGGGGGAGGGATTCACCCCTCCACTTT. This translates into CASSDLGHTRGRDSPLHF.

The rearrangement links TRBV9 to TRBJ1-2; 8 bases fit TRBD1. The CDR3 is 15 residues long. Germline trimming cut 4 bases from V and 4 bases from J; bases unmatched to any gene: 9. Germline assignment: CDR1 SGDLS and CDR2 YYNGEE. The CDR3: CASSPQTTGAYGYTF. The CDR3 bases are TGTGCCAGCAGCCCTCAAACGACAGGGGCCTATGGCTACACCTTC.

This chain connects TRBV7-3 to TRBJ1-2; 7 positions agree with TRBD1. CDR1 is SGHTA and CDR2 is FQGTGA in the germline V gene. The CDR3 runs to 13 residues. The V and J ends lost 5 bases and 6 bases, in that order; junction bases with no gene match: 6. The chain's CDR3 is CASSHTTGDGYTF. In nucleotides, the CDR3 is TGTGCCAGCAGCCACACTACAGGGGATGGCTACACCTTC.

This chain links TRBV28 with TRBJ2-7; D is perhaps TRBD1 (6 bases). CDR1 is MDHEN and CDR2 is SYDVKM in the germline V gene. This CDR3 comprises 15 residues. V lost 1 base to trimming and J lost 0 bases, with 10 bases between them. The CDR3: CASSLSVTGSYEQYF. Here the CDR3 DNA reads TGTGCCAGCAGTTTATCTGTGACAGGCTCCTACGAGCAGTACTTC.

The V and J genes are TRBV27 and TRBJ2-7; 12 nucleotides line up with TRBD1. Germline CDR1 is MNHEY and CDR2 is SMNVEV (reference sequence). With V trimmed by 3 bases and J by 5 bases, 5 bases remained unmatched. This CDR3 contains 15 residues. This chain's CDR3 is CASSFWGQGANEQYF. The CDR3, as DNA: TGTGCCAGCAGTTTTTGGGGACAGGGGGCTAACGAGCAGTACTTC.

This clone has only one observation. The chain employs TRBV19 and TRBJ2-5; D is possibly TRBD2 (5 bases). CDR1 and CDR2 (germline): LNHDA, SQIVND (reference sequence). There are 13 residues in the CDR3. The V end lost 3 bases, the J end lost 4 bases, and 9 bases lay between the germline ends. CDR3 region: CASSISGRETQYF. CDR3 sequence (DNA): TGTGCCAGTAGTATTTCTGGGAGAGAGACCCAGTACTTC.